This entry features one T cell receptor beta chain sequence. This specimen comes from a study of blood T cell repertoires in COVID-19. Across the study: COVID-19 samples collected from the United States, Italy and Spain covered acute and convalescent phases. PBMCs, B-cell-depleted T cells, or T cells were the source of the cDNA or gDNA that made up the material.

One Seattle source followed patients from active infection through their disease course. Per germline, CDR1 GTSNPN and CDR2 SVGIG (reference sequence). Trimming removed 5 bases from V and 4 bases from J; junction bases left unmatched: 16. This CDR3 is 16 amino acids long. The repertoire was sequenced with immunoSEQ multiplex PCR; TCRdb's copy has only in-frame clones and lacks some. The table shows around 200,000 clones, with around four fifths occurring only once. The sequence came from a woman aged 65 to 85 with COVID-19, enrolled during active disease. The rearrangement uses TRBV30 and TRBJ1-2; 7 nucleotides line up with TRBD1. The specimen was peripheral blood. CDR3 protein: CAWDLQGIGSFYGYTF. The DNA for the CDR3 is TGTGCCTGGGACCTACAGGGGATAGGAAGTTTCTATGGCTACACCTTC.